The source of this T cell receptor (beta chain) is a study of blood T cell repertoires in COVID-19. Study-wide background: Sources were T cells, B-cell-depleted T cells, or PBMCs; the material itself was cDNA or gDNA.

Original processing methods: Using reference gene primer amplification, nucleated cell counts were estimated. Some clones are missing from TCRdb's copy, which holds only in-frame ones; the method was immunoSEQ multiplex PCR. The DNA was the basis for D and trimming; V, J and clone size are from that table. The table lists hundreds of thousands of clones, about 90% of them singletons. CDR1 and CDR2 from the germline V gene are MDHEN and SYDVKM. The CDR3 covers 15 residues. Trimming removed 4 bases from V and 6 bases from J, with 18 bases in between. The sequenced sample was peripheral blood. The sequence came from a man aged 40-49 years with acute or convalescent COVID-19. The chain recombines TRBV28 with TRBJ1-2; possible D gene TRBD1, 5 bases. The CDR3 coding sequence is TGTGCCAGCAGTTCGGACACCGAGGTTAAGAATGGCTACACCTTC. Amino acids: CASSSDTEVKNGYTF.